This entry is about one T cell receptor beta chain. This specimen belongs to a study of cytomegalovirus exposure and HLA in healthy donors. Both 60 Vbeta primers and 13 Jbeta primers went into the PCR. Some clones are missing from TCRdb's copy, which holds only in-frame ones; the method was immunoSEQ multiplex PCR. Of 150,000 to 180,000 clones listed, approximately 81% are singletons. The CDR3 has 13 residues. Germline loops: CDR1 MDHEN, CDR2 SYDVKM. V lost 6 bases to trimming and J lost 5 bases; unmatched junction nucleotides: 6. This sequence originates from a young man in good health and CMV-seronegative. This chain uses TRBV28 with TRBJ1-1; 7 bases map to TRBD1. Source material: PBMCs. The CDR3 protein is CASRGQRETEAFF. DNA for the CDR3: TGTGCCAGCAGGGGACAGAGAGAGACTGAAGCTTTCTTT.